These T cell receptor beta chains were read from a single sample in a study of long-term antiretroviral therapy in people with HIV. Using immunoSEQ multiplex PCR, the repertoire was profiled, and TCRdb retains in-frame clones only, with some absent. The repertoire holds roughly 15,000 clones, with around nine tenths as singletons. The sample consisted of unsorted PBMCs, taken 6.9 years after starting antiretroviral therapy. Source of these receptors: a man aged 45-60 years with HIV. CDR3s include the opening cysteine and the closing phenylalanine or tryptophan. Fields, in order: D gene, J gene, clone size, V gene, CDR3 DNA, CDR3 protein. A D gene is named only where the DNA matches it firmly. Where a row states a size, it is once, few, many or the class of an expanded clone; other rows omit it.

D gene: .; J gene: TRBJ2-2; clone size: .; V gene: TRBV5-4; CDR3 DNA: TGTGCCAGCAGCTTGGAGGCCTTACGGACCGGGGAGCTGTTTTTT; CDR3 protein: CASSLEALRTGELFF
D gene: .; J gene: TRBJ2-7; clone size: once; V gene: TRBV28; CDR3 DNA: TGTGCCAGCAGTTTACCCGGGGGATACTACGAGCAGTACTTC; CDR3 protein: CASSLPGGYYEQYF
D gene: TRBD1; J gene: TRBJ2-3; clone size: .; V gene: TRBV28; CDR3 DNA: TGTGCCAGCACCACGGGACAGGGTATTGATACGCAGTATTTT; CDR3 protein: CASTTGQGIDTQYF
D gene: TRBD2; J gene: TRBJ2-3; clone size: .; V gene: TRBV5-5; CDR3 DNA: TGTGCCAGCAGCTCATCACCGGGACTAGTGATAGATACGCAGTATTTT; CDR3 protein: CASSSSPGLVIDTQYF
D gene: TRBD2; J gene: TRBJ2-7; clone size: .; V gene: TRBV6-5; CDR3 DNA: TGTGCCAGCAGTTGGTCGACTAGCGGCTACGAGCAGTACTTC; CDR3 protein: CASSWSTSGYEQYF
D gene: .; J gene: TRBJ1-1; clone size: .; V gene: TRBV9; CDR3 DNA: TGTGCCAGCTCCCGGGGTTTGAACACTGAAGCTTTCTTT; CDR3 protein: CASSRGLNTEAFF
D gene: .; J gene: TRBJ1-2; clone size: .; V gene: TRBV28; CDR3 DNA: TGTGCCAGCTTAGCTAACTATGGCTACACCTTC; CDR3 protein: CASLANYGYTF
D gene: TRBD1; J gene: TRBJ2-1; clone size: .; V gene: TRBV7-6; CDR3 DNA: TGTGCCAGCAGCTTAGGGGCAGGGACAGGGGCCTCATTCTCCTACAATGAGCAGTTCTTC; CDR3 protein: CASSLGAGTGASFSYNEQFF
D gene: .; J gene: TRBJ2-1; clone size: few; V gene: TRBV9; CDR3 DNA: TGTGCCAGCAGCGCGAGCTCCTACAATGAGCAGTTCTTC; CDR3 protein: CASSASSYNEQFF
D gene: .; J gene: TRBJ1-1; clone size: .; V gene: TRBV6-5; CDR3 DNA: TGTGCCAGCAGTAGTAAGCAATCGGGCACTGAAGCTTTCTTT; CDR3 protein: CASSSKQSGTEAFF
D gene: .; J gene: TRBJ1-5; clone size: few; V gene: TRBV4-1; CDR3 DNA: TGCGCCAGCAGCCAAGTAAATCTTCGGCCCCTAGGCCAGCCCCAGCATTTT; CDR3 protein: CASSQVNLRPLGQPQHF
D gene: .; J gene: TRBJ2-7; clone size: .; V gene: TRBV11-2; CDR3 DNA: TGTGCCAGCAGCTTAGGTCCGACCAGCGGTTACGAGCAGTACTTC; CDR3 protein: CASSLGPTSGYEQYF
D gene: .; J gene: TRBJ2-7; clone size: .; V gene: TRBV5-5; CDR3 DNA: TGTGCCAGCAGCTTGAAGGACGAGCAGTACTTC; CDR3 protein: CASSLKDEQYF
D gene: .; J gene: TRBJ1-1; clone size: .; V gene: TRBV4-2; CDR3 DNA: TGTGCCAGCAGCCGATGGACAGTAGGAAGTGGAGCTTTCTTT; CDR3 protein: CASSRWTVGSGAFF
D gene: .; J gene: TRBJ2-2; clone size: .; V gene: TRBV7-9; CDR3 DNA: TGTGCCAGCAGCTTAATCGGGCCGAACACCGGGGAGCTGTTTTTT; CDR3 protein: CASSLIGPNTGELFF
D gene: .; J gene: TRBJ2-1; clone size: .; V gene: TRBV11-2; CDR3 DNA: TGTGCCAGCAGCTTAGGGCAGTACAATGAGCAGTTCTTC; CDR3 protein: CASSLGQYNEQFF